The source of this T cell receptor (beta chain) is a study of T cell repertoires in cytomegalovirus infection. Overall study context: Indicated by public TCR beta signatures were CMV infection and matching HLA type. Points from the study as a whole: Individuals carrying CMV plus the relevant HLA were identified by cumulative frequency of public TCR beta families. In two of eight donors, the top clonotype was HLA-C-restricted CMV-specific.

As to this clonotype: What it binds is unknown.

V was clipped by 11 bases and J by 8 bases; unmatched bases: 14. The CDR3 contains 14 residues. Germline lookup yields CDR1 MNHEY and CDR2 SMNVEV (reference sequence). TCRdb re-called the reads through MiXCR, storing one row per CDR3 protein. Of around 200,000 distinct CDR3 sequences listed, approximately 18% were seen once; the top ten hold roughly 24%. The sequence was obtained from a human donor in good health (CMV status not recorded). Some clones in this sample may be carry-over from other donors' samples. The genes are TRBV27 and TRBJ2-1; the match to TRBD2 covers 8 bases. Sequenced material: CD8+ T cells from PBMCs. CDR3 sequence: CASGGAGEPYEQFF. In nucleotides, the CDR3 is TGTGCCTCGGGGGGGGCAGGGGAGCCGTATGAGCAGTTCTTC.